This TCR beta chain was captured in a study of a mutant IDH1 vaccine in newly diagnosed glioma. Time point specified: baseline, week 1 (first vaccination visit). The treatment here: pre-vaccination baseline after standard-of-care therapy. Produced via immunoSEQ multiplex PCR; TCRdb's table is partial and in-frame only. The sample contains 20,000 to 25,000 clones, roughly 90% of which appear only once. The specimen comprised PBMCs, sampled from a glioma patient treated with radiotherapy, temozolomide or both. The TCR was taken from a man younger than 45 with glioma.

The CDR3 DNA reads as TGTGCCAGCTCCCCCGGGACCCGCACAGATACGCAGTATTTT. Protein sequence: CASSPGTRTDTQYF. The chain carries TRBV18 and TRBJ2-3, with D perhaps TRBD1 or TRBD2 (5 bases each). The CDR3 is made up of 14 amino acids. From germline, CDR1 is KGHSH and CDR2 LQKENI. V shed 6 bases and J shed 1 base, with 11 bases lying between them.